A selection of T cell receptor beta chains follows, all from one sample in a study of cytotoxic CD8 clonotypes in ibrutinib-treated CLL. TCRdb's table, derived via immunoSEQ multiplex PCR, lists solely in-frame clones and lacks some. The sample yields hundreds of thousands of clones, approximately 80% seen once. Here the sequenced sample was PBMCs, taken before ibrutinib treatment. The receptors come from a human donor with chronic lymphocytic leukemia. Both conserved end residues are part of each CDR3. D genes are given only for firm matches. Size is stated for part of the rows, as once, few or many counts, or as a class when the clone is expanded.

d_gene	v_gene	j_gene	abundance	CDR3aa	CDR3nt
NA	TRBV5-6	TRBJ2-7	once	CASSLGRRANEQYF	TGTGCCAGCAGCTTGGGGAGGAGGGCCAACGAGCAGTACTTC
NA	TRBV4-2	TRBJ1-1	NA	CASSQASTGNTEAFF	TGTGCCAGCAGCCAGGCTTCAACAGGGAACACTGAAGCTTTCTTT
TRBD1	TRBV6-1	TRBJ2-1	NA	CASRTGGYNEQFF	TGTGCCAGCAGGACAGGGGGATACAATGAGCAGTTCTTC
NA	TRBV28	TRBJ1-5	NA	CASSSPGEWGYSNQPQHF	TGTGCCAGCAGTTCACCAGGGGAATGGGGCTATAGCAATCAGCCCCAGCATTTT
NA	TRBV23-1	TRBJ1-3	NA	CASSQSIRAGFFSGNTIYF	TGCGCCAGCAGTCAATCGATACGTGCAGGCTTTTTTTCTGGAAACACCATATATTTT
NA	TRBV30	TRBJ2-7	NA	CAWSVRVIDEQYF	TGTGCCTGGAGTGTCAGGGTGATTGACGAGCAGTACTTC
TRBD1	TRBV28	TRBJ2-5	once	CASRRTGGWETQYF	TGTGCCAGCAGACGGACAGGGGGCTGGGAGACCCAGTACTTC
TRBD2	TRBV4-3	TRBJ2-2	NA	CASSQKAGGNIYTGELFF	TGCGCCAGCAGCCAAAAGGCGGGAGGCAATATTTACACCGGGGAGCTGTTTTTT
TRBD1	TRBV6-5	TRBJ1-4	once	CASSGRQGQGEKLFF	TGTGCCAGCAGCGGGCGACAGGGGCAGGGTGAAAAACTGTTTTTT
TRBD1	TRBV29-1	TRBJ2-1	NA	CSVTGAPYEQFF	TGCAGCGTTACAGGGGCCCCCTATGAGCAGTTCTTC
NA	TRBV25-1	TRBJ2-2	NA	CASRAETGFTGELFF	TGTGCCAGCAGAGCCGAGACAGGTTTTACCGGGGAGCTGTTTTTT
TRBD1	TRBV18	TRBJ1-2	once	CASSPLLGQGRNGYTF	TGTGCCAGCTCACCACTCTTGGGACAGGGTCGTAATGGCTACACCTTC
NA	TRBV5-6	TRBJ1-6	once	CASSLAEGRGYNSPLHF	TGTGCCAGCAGCTTGGCAGAGGGAAGGGGCTATAATTCACCCCTCCACTTT
TRBD1	TRBV19	TRBJ1-5	few	CASSGTGGSQPQHF	TGTGCCAGTTCCGGGACAGGGGGCAGTCAGCCCCAGCATTTT
TRBD2	TRBV10-3	TRBJ2-1	NA	CAIGRDRGDNEQFF	TGTGCCATCGGGAGGGATCGAGGGGACAATGAGCAGTTCTTC
TRBD2	TRBV27	TRBJ2-7	NA	CASSSQRERNEQYF	TGTGCCAGCAGTTCCCAGCGGGAGCGCAACGAGCAGTACTTC
NA	TRBV4-3	TRBJ2-3	once	CASSQDARLTDTQYF	TGCGCCAGCAGCCAAGACGCCAGACTCACAGATACGCAGTATTTT
NA	TRBV7-9	TRBJ2-7	NA	CASSFTGGDGEQYF	TGTGCCAGCAGCTTCACAGGAGGGGACGGGGAGCAGTACTTC